Sequencing of this TCR beta chain was carried out in a study of shared clonotypes between healthy human individuals. Every subset had its genomic DNA shared out evenly among several immunoSEQ plates. Clones were read by immunoSEQ multiplex PCR, and TCRdb kept only the in-frame ones, dropping some. The sample includes about 2.4 million clones, more than 80% of them seen just once. Study outcomes and limitations: What naive subsets generally showed was a larger estimated richness than memory subsets showed.

Remarks on this clone: Its specificity is not known.

Germline V gene lookup returns CDR1 SGHRS and CDR2 YFSETQ. This CDR3 has 15 residues. V shed 5 bases and J shed 0 bases, with 13 bases lying between them. V usage is TRBV5-1 and J usage is TRBJ2-3, with D possibly called TRBD1 or TRBD2 (6 bases each). What was sequenced was naive CD4+ T cells sorted from blood. Indicated subset: CD45RA+ positively selected. This clonotype originated in a man aged 18 to 35 in good health. CDR3 sequence: CASRLGGTSTDTQYF. Here the CDR3 DNA reads TGCGCCAGCAGGTTAGGGGGGACTAGCACAGATACGCAGTATTTT.